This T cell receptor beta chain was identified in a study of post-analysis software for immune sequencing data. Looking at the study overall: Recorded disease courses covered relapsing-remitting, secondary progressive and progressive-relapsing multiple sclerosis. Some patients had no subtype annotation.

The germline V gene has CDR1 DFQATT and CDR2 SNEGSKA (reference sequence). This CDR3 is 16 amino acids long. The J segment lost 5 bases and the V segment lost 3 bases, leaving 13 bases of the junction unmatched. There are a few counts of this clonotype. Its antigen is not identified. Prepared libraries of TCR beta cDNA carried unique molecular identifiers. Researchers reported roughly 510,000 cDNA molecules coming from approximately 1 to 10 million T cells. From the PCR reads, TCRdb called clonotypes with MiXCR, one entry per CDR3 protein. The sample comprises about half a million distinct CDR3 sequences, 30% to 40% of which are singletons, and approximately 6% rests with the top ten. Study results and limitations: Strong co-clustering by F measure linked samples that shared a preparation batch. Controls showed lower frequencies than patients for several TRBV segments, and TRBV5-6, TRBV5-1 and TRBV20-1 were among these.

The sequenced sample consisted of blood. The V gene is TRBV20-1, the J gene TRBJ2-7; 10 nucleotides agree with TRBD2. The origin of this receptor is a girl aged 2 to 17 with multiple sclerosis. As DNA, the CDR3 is TGCAGTGCTAGCCTAGCCCCCAGCGGGGGGGCCGACGAGCAGTACTTC. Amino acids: CSASLAPSGGADEQYF.